This TCR beta chain was obtained from a study of blood T cell repertoires in COVID-19. Study details: The cDNA or gDNA used as material had been derived from T cells, B-cell-depleted T cells, or PBMCs.

Followed longitudinally, the Seattle patients had been enrolled during active infection. This CDR3 is built from 13 residues. Per germline, CDR1 SQVTM and CDR2 ANQGSEA. The V segment lost 7 bases and the J segment 0 bases; nucleotides outside the gene matches: 6. Using immunoSEQ multiplex PCR, the repertoire was profiled, and TCRdb retains in-frame clones only, with some absent. The table has about 140,000 clones, about four fifths seen once. The chain joins TRBV29-1 to TRBJ2-7; 7 nucleotides match TRBD1. This clonotype was sampled from a man between 25 and 39 years old with COVID-19, enrolled during active disease. Sequences were obtained from peripheral blood. CDR3 region: CSASDRSSYEQYF. CDR3 nucleotides: TGCAGCGCTTCGGACAGGAGCTCCTACGAGCAGTACTTC.